The 21 T cell receptor beta chains listed next were all sequenced from one sample in a study of blood T cell repertoires in COVID-19 (TCRdb year 2020). Receptor libraries were prepared by the immunoSEQ multiplex PCR assay. As stored in TCRdb, this immuneACCESS dataset retains in-frame rearrangements with V and J assigned. A fraction of the clones does not appear; measured against another copy, unresolved V genes explain less than half of the discrepancy, and the remainder lacks a known reason. This sample gives 46,000 or so clones in total; 70% to 90% of them show up just once. The ten largest clones represent around 32% of the sample. The sequencing input was peripheral blood. Every receptor here comes from a woman aged 80 or over with COVID-19, enrolled during active disease.

DNA of the CDR3: TGTGCCAGCAGCTTACAGTCCGGCAGCCGAAATGAAAAACTGTTTTTT. This codes for CASSLQSGSRNEKLFF. The genes are TRBV5-4 and TRBJ1-4; D unclear. The germline gives CDR1 SGHNT, CDR2 YYREEE (reference sequence). This CDR3 has 16 residues. Between the trimmed V and J ends, which lost 2 bases and 5 bases, there was a span of 16 bases. The variable domain in full, with the rest retrieved from reference TRBV5-4 and TRBJ1-4, is ETGVTQSPTHLIKTRGQQVTLRCSSQSGHNTVSWYQQALGQGPQFIFQYYREEENGRGNFPPRFSGLQFPNYSSELNVNALELDDSALYLCASSLQSGSRNEKLFFGSGTQLSVL.

This clone occurred once. The chain has TRBV2 and TRBJ1-1; unclear D gene. The CDR3 is 14 amino acids. Germline loops: CDR1 SNHLY, CDR2 FYNNEI. V was trimmed by 6 bases and J by 3 bases, leaving 14 bases between them. CDR3 amino acids: CASRYVEGDTEAFF. CDR3 bases: TGTGCCAGCAGGTACGTGGAAGGAGACACTGAAGCTTTCTTT.

The table lists this clone with a few counts. The V gene is TRBV7-8, the J gene TRBJ1-5, with 7 bases aligning to TRBD1. The germline V gene encodes CDR1 SGHVS and CDR2 FQNEAQ. This CDR3 has 13 residues. The J segment lost 4 bases and the V segment lost 5 bases, leaving 2 bases of the junction unmatched. CDR3 in DNA: TGTGCCAGCAGCCGGGACAGAAATCAGCCCCAGCATTTT. Translating it yields CASSRDRNQPQHF.

As DNA, the CDR3 is TGTGCCAGCAGCAAAGGTAGCGGGGGGGGTTACAATGAGCAGTTCTTC. Translated, it gives CASSKGSGGGYNEQFF. The V gene is TRBV21-1, the J gene TRBJ2-1; the table's D gene call, TRBD2, was not cross checked with the DNA. TRBV21-1 is designated a pseudogene. CDR3 length: 16 amino acids.

The chain carries TRBV9 and TRBJ2-1, with 8 bases that match TRBD1. The V gene's germline CDR1 is SGDLS and CDR2 YYNGEE. Trimming removed 2 bases from V and 7 bases from J; junction bases left unmatched: 11. This CDR3 has 16 amino acids. Here the CDR3 reads CASSVLGQVGSNEQFF. The CDR3 bases are TGTGCCAGCAGCGTCTTGGGACAGGTGGGATCGAATGAGCAGTTCTTC.

The rearrangement links TRBV5-1 to TRBJ1-1, with D possibly being TRBD1 (6 bases). The germline CDR1 and CDR2 sequences are SGHRS and YFSETQ. The germline V and J ends were trimmed by 5 bases and 0 bases, with 23 bases remaining between them. The CDR3 consists of 18 residues. CDR3 bases: TGCGCCAGCAGGCGTGCACAGGGTCCTCTCTTTATGAACACTGAAGCTTTCTTT. Amino acids: CASRRAQGPLFMNTEAFF. Combining the CDR3 with reference TRBV5-1 and TRBJ1-1 gives the whole variable domain KAGVTQTPRYLIKTRGQQVTLSCSPISGHRSVSWYQQTPGQGLQFLFEYFSETQRNKGNFPGRFSGRQFSNSRSEMNVSTLELGDSALYLCASRRAQGPLFMNTEAFFGQGTRLTVV.

The rearrangement links TRBV2 to TRBJ1-6, with 7 bases lining up with TRBD1. V lost 8 bases and J lost 6; bases outside the gene matches: 7. The length of the CDR3 is 14 residues. Per germline, CDR1 SNHLY and CDR2 FYNNEI. In DNA, the CDR3 is TGTGCCAGCCAGGAGACAGGGAGTAATTCACCCCTCCACTTT. This encodes CASQETGSNSPLHF.

The CDR3 is CASSPRGAGSSYNEQFF. The CDR3 DNA follows: TGTGCCAGTAGTCCTAGGGGAGCGGGGAGCTCCTACAATGAGCAGTTCTTC. The V call is TRBV19, the J call TRBJ2-1, with 7 nucleotides matching TRBD2. The CDR3 runs to 17 residues. V shed 5 bases, J shed 0 bases, and the junction held 10 bases outside the gene matches. CDR1 is LNHDA, CDR2 SQIVND, per germline (reference sequence).

This chain connects TRBV11-2 to TRBJ2-1; 11 nucleotides match TRBD2. This CDR3 has 14 residues. The germline gives CDR1 SGHAT, CDR2 FQNNGV. V was clipped by 9 bases and J by 0 bases; unmatched bases: 1. The DNA for the CDR3 is TGTGCCAGTACTAGCGGGAGCTCCTACAATGAGCAGTTCTTC. Protein sequence: CASTSGSSYNEQFF.

The chain recombines TRBV11-2 with TRBJ2-7, with TRBD2 matching 8 bases. With V trimmed by 3 bases and J by 0 bases, 4 bases remained unmatched. The germline V gene has CDR1 SGHAT and CDR2 FQNNGV. There are 15 residues in the CDR3. The CDR3, as DNA: TGTGCCAGCAGCTTCTTGAGCGGGAGCTCCTACGAGCAGTACTTC. This translates into CASSFLSGSSYEQYF.

The rearrangement joins TRBV29-1 to TRBJ1-4; D is unresolved. V was pared by 7 bases and J by 12 bases, with 12 bases between. CDR3 length: 10 residues. In germline, CDR1 is SQVTM, CDR2 ANQGSEA. The CDR3 DNA follows: TGCAGCGCAGGAGACCGGGAACTGTTTTTT. It specifies CSAGDRELFF.

The genes are TRBV28 and TRBJ2-1; the match to TRBD1 covers 7 bases. Germline trimming cut 2 bases from V and 4 bases from J; bases unmatched to any gene: 2. Germline CDR1 MDHEN, CDR2 SYDVKM. The CDR3 is 14 amino acids. The CDR3 sequence is CASSLGGQYNEQFF. The CDR3 region has the DNA TGTGCCAGCAGTTTAGGGGGACAGTACAATGAGCAGTTCTTC.

The chain is built from TRBV6-5 and TRBJ2-7; D gene unclear. V gave up 2 bases and J gave up 7 bases, with 12 bases separating them. The V gene's germline CDR1 is MNHEY and CDR2 SVGAGI. The CDR3 runs to 13 residues. CDR3 coding DNA: TGTGCCAGCAGTTACGAGCAGAAGAGGGAGCAGTACTTC. This sequence encodes CASSYEQKREQYF.

This clone was detected once. The V gene is TRBV6-5, the J gene TRBJ2-7; 9 bases match TRBD1. CDR3 size: 16 residues. Trimming removed 4 bases from V and 1 base from J; junction bases left unmatched: 8. The germline V gene encodes CDR1 MNHEY and CDR2 SVGAGI. The CDR3 bases are TGTGCCAGCAGTTCGTCCGGGACAGGGAGGTCCTACGAGCAGTACTTC. Its protein product is CASSSSGTGRSYEQYF.

The chain joins TRBV5-1 to TRBJ1-2; 8 nucleotides match TRBD1. V dropped 4 bases and J dropped 8; count of bases not matched to a gene: 13. Germline loops: CDR1 SGHRS, CDR2 YFSETQ. This CDR3 is built from 15 residues. The CDR3 sequence is CASSLDSTGAQGYTF. CDR3 coding DNA: TGCGCCAGCAGCCTAGACTCGACAGGGGCCCAGGGCTACACCTTC.

The rearrangement uses TRBV7-9 and TRBJ2-7; TRBD1 might be the D (7 bases). The ends were cut back, 4 bases at V and 0 bases at J, with 16 bases in the middle. This CDR3 comprises 16 residues. Germline V gene data show CDR1 as SEHNR and CDR2 as FQNEAQ (reference sequence). CDR3 in amino acids: CASSSQGGQVSYEQYF. The CDR3 DNA is TGTGCCAGCAGCTCCCAGGGAGGACAGGTCTCCTACGAGCAGTACTTC. Drawing the rest from reference TRBV7-9 and TRBJ2-7, the complete variable domain is DTGVSQNPRHKITKRGQNVTFRCDPISEHNRLYWYRQTLGQGPEFLTYFQNEAQLEKSRLLSDRFSAERPKGSFSTLEIQRTEQGDSAMYLCASSSQGGQVSYEQYFGPGTRLTVT.

The CDR3 bases are TGTGCCAGCAGCTTATTCGCGGGGCAGACTGAAGCTTTCTTT. It is translated as CASSLFAGQTEAFF. The rearrangement uses TRBV7-3 and TRBJ1-1; perhaps TRBD1 as D (5 bases). The CDR3 is made up of 14 amino acids. Deletions cut 2 bases from V and 5 bases from J, with 12 bases between. Germline CDR1 is SGHTA and CDR2 is FQGTGA.

The J gene is TRBJ1-3, the V gene TRBV15; no clear D gene. V lost 5 bases, J lost 4 bases, and 15 bases lay in between. This CDR3 is built from 15 residues. Germline CDR1 is LNHNV and CDR2 is YYDKDF (reference sequence). The CDR3 DNA is TGTGCCACCAGCCTAGATAGTACCCGCGGAAACACCATATATTTT. It translates to CATSLDSTRGNTIYF.

The CDR3 spells CASSFTGQETDTQYF. CDR3 in DNA: TGTGCCAGCAGCTTCACGGGACAGGAAACAGATACGCAGTATTTT. The V call is TRBV11-2, the J call TRBJ2-3, with 8 bases lining up with TRBD1. CDR1 is SGHAT, CDR2 FQNNGV, per germline. Trimming cost V 3 bases and J 3 bases; bases outside gene matches: 5. The CDR3 spans 15 residues.

This rearrangement joins TRBV6-4 to TRBJ2-2; 9 bases are a match to TRBD1. The CDR3 length is 15 residues. Trimming removed 3 bases from V and 1 base from J; junction bases left unmatched: 0. CDR1 MRHNA and CDR2 SNTAGT come from the germline V gene. The CDR3 nucleotides read TGTGCCAGCAGTGAGGGACAGGGGAACACCGGGGAGCTGTTTTTT. Translated: CASSEGQGNTGELFF.

This chain links TRBV28 with TRBJ1-1; 8 bases match TRBD1. Trimming took 3 bases from V and 4 from J; bases not matched to a gene: 7. The length of the CDR3 is 15 residues. Germline loops: CDR1 MDHEN, CDR2 SYDVKM. CDR3 in DNA: TGTGCCAGCAGTTTCATCACAGGGGGGCCCACTGAAGCTTTCTTT. Encoded protein: CASSFITGGPTEAFF.